This T cell receptor beta chain was sequenced during a study of radiation and T cells in renal cell carcinoma. General observations from the study: From baseline, blood top tumor clonotypes peaked at 2 weeks post-radiation.

Specified time point: blood 2 weeks post-SBRT. The treatment is: 15 Gy SBRT to primary tumor, nephrectomy 4 weeks later. The patient's renal cell carcinoma had clear cell pathology. Comments on this clone: Its antigen is undetermined.

V gave up 0 bases and J gave up 4 bases, with 12 bases separating them. CDR3 length equals 15 residues. Germline loops: CDR1 MNHEY, CDR2 SVGAGI. Repertoires were generated with immunoSEQ multiplex PCR, while TCRdb's copy carries only in-frame clones and drops some. The repertoire holds 120,000 or so clones, with approximately 75% as singletons. Sequences were derived from blood, sampled from a patient whose treatment included radiotherapy and nephrectomy. This sequence originates from a woman aged 55-75 years with renal cell carcinoma. V gene TRBV6-5 combines with J gene TRBJ1-2; unclear D gene. The CDR3 DNA reads as TGTGCCAGCAGTTACTCGTCTGCCAGAGCCTATGGCTACACCTTC. It translates to CASSYSSARAYGYTF.